This TCR beta chain was captured by sequencing in a study of cytomegalovirus exposure and HLA in healthy donors. Use of 60 Vbeta and 13 Jbeta primers characterized the PCR. Sequencing was performed with immunoSEQ multiplex PCR; in TCRdb, only in-frame clones are kept and a portion is missing. Here the sample spans approximately 110,000 clones, 70% to 80% being singletons. V lost 3 bases and J lost 6; bases outside the gene matches: 8. This CDR3 has 15 residues. The V gene's germline CDR1 is SEHNR and CDR2 FQNEAQ (reference sequence). The genes are TRBV7-9 and TRBJ2-3; TRBD1 matches 8 bases. The source material was PBMCs. This TCR was sampled from a middle-aged woman in good health and CMV-seronegative. This chain's CDR3 is CASSFGPGGEDTQYF. CDR3 DNA: TGTGCCAGCAGCTTTGGTCCAGGGGGCGAGGATACGCAGTATTTT.